This T cell receptor beta chain was documented in a study of blood T cell repertoires in COVID-19. Study context: Samples came from the United States, Italy and Spain, spanning acute and convalescent COVID-19.

The method was immunoSEQ multiplex PCR; TCRdb's version includes in-frame clones alone and lacks a portion of them. The sample contains over 250,000 clones, around 82% of which appear only once. Unmatched junction bases numbered 6, after V lost 0 bases and J lost 3 bases. Looked up from germline, CDR1 is SGDLS and CDR2 is YYNGEE. The CDR3 extends over 16 amino acids. The TCR originated in a woman aged 50 to 60 who had recovered from COVID-19. Sequenced input: peripheral blood. V is TRBV9 and J is TRBJ2-3, with 8 bases fitting TRBD2. CDR3 sequence (DNA): TGTGCCAGCAGCGTAGGGACTAGCTCACTGACAGATACGCAGTATTTT. It yields the protein CASSVGTSSLTDTQYF.